These T cell receptor beta chains were read from a single sample in a study of blood T cell repertoires in COVID-19. TCRdb's copy holds only in-frame clones and misses some; the assay was immunoSEQ multiplex PCR. The sample carries 250,000 to 300,000 clones, roughly 93% recorded once. The sample comprised PBMCs or T cells enriched from blood (not recorded which). The receptor set was obtained from a woman in her thirties or forties with acute COVID-19. The CDR3 runs from the conserved cysteine through the conserved F or W. The order of the fields is J gene, V gene, D gene, clone size, CDR3 protein, CDR3 DNA. A D gene is named only where the DNA matches it firmly. Clone size, where shown, is once, few, many, or a class for clones that have expanded.

j_gene: TRBJ2-5; v_gene: TRBV5-1; d_gene: .; abundance: .; CDR3aa: CASSRDLDWGPETQYF; CDR3nt: TGCGCCAGCAGCCGAGACTTGGATTGGGGGCCTGAGACCCAGTACTTC
j_gene: TRBJ1-4; v_gene: TRBV9; d_gene: TRBD1; abundance: .; CDR3aa: CASSVYTGVDEKLFF; CDR3nt: TGTGCCAGCAGCGTATACACAGGGGTCGATGAAAAACTGTTTTTT
j_gene: TRBJ1-2; v_gene: TRBV28; d_gene: .; abundance: .; CDR3aa: CAGLSGEGYTF; CDR3nt: TGTGCCGGCCTATCCGGGGAAGGCTACACCTTC
j_gene: TRBJ1-5; v_gene: TRBV6-5; d_gene: .; abundance: .; CDR3aa: CASSYQGINQPQHF; CDR3nt: TGTGCCAGCAGTTACCAGGGGATCAATCAGCCCCAGCATTTT
j_gene: TRBJ1-2; v_gene: TRBV18; d_gene: .; abundance: once; CDR3aa: CASFRSGGAEGYTF; CDR3nt: TGTGCCAGCTTTCGATCTGGGGGGGCGGAAGGCTACACCTTC
j_gene: TRBJ1-5; v_gene: TRBV11-2; d_gene: TRBD1; abundance: .; CDR3aa: CASSETGTANQPQHF; CDR3nt: TGTGCCAGCAGCGAAACCGGGACAGCTAATCAGCCCCAGCATTTT
j_gene: TRBJ1-3; v_gene: TRBV7-2; d_gene: .; abundance: .; CDR3aa: CASSLVGGTGNTIYF; CDR3nt: TGTGCCAGCAGCTTAGTCGGGGGGACTGGAAACACCATATATTTT
j_gene: TRBJ1-1; v_gene: TRBV30; d_gene: .; abundance: .; CDR3aa: CAWSAQKNTEAFF; CDR3nt: TGTGCCTGGAGTGCACAGAAGAACACTGAAGCTTTCTTT
j_gene: TRBJ2-2; v_gene: TRBV2; d_gene: TRBD1; abundance: .; CDR3aa: CASSSGQGNTGELFF; CDR3nt: TGTGCCAGCAGTTCGGGACAGGGAAACACCGGGGAGCTGTTTTTT
j_gene: TRBJ2-1; v_gene: TRBV25-1; d_gene: TRBD1; abundance: once; CDR3aa: CASTSDRARYNEQFF; CDR3nt: TGTGCCAGCACCTCAGACAGGGCGAGGTACAATGAGCAGTTCTTC
j_gene: TRBJ2-1; v_gene: TRBV14; d_gene: .; abundance: .; CDR3aa: CASSQDRSRAAEQFF; CDR3nt: TGTGCCAGCAGCCAAGACCGCTCGCGGGCCGCTGAGCAGTTCTTC
j_gene: TRBJ1-2; v_gene: TRBV7-2; d_gene: .; abundance: .; CDR3aa: CASSLQPYGSGYTF; CDR3nt: TGTGCCAGCAGCCTACAACCATACGGGTCTGGCTACACCTTC
j_gene: TRBJ1-4; v_gene: TRBV3-1/TRBV3-2; d_gene: TRBD1; abundance: few; CDR3aa: CASSQGQGSEKLFF; CDR3nt: TGTGCCAGCAGCCAGGGACAGGGGAGTGAAAAACTGTTTTTT
j_gene: TRBJ2-2; v_gene: TRBV5-4; d_gene: TRBD1; abundance: .; CDR3aa: CASTPHGTGHNTGELFF; CDR3nt: TGTGCCAGCACCCCGCATGGGACAGGGCATAACACCGGGGAGCTGTTTTTT
j_gene: TRBJ1-5; v_gene: TRBV24-1; d_gene: TRBD1; abundance: .; CDR3aa: CAVQGANVGGNQPQHF; CDR3nt: TGTGCCGTACAGGGGGCGAATGTCGGAGGCAATCAGCCCCAGCATTTT
j_gene: TRBJ2-3; v_gene: TRBV11-3; d_gene: .; abundance: .; CDR3aa: CASSLVPSGPSTDTQYF; CDR3nt: TGTGCCAGCAGCTTAGTTCCCAGCGGGCCGAGCACAGATACGCAGTATTTT
j_gene: TRBJ1-2; v_gene: TRBV19; d_gene: TRBD1; abundance: .; CDR3aa: CASDDRALGYGYTF; CDR3nt: TGTGCCAGTGATGACAGGGCATTGGGCTATGGCTACACCTTC
j_gene: TRBJ1-4; v_gene: TRBV27; d_gene: TRBD1; abundance: .; CDR3aa: CASSSRTGGGEKLFF; CDR3nt: TGTGCCAGCAGTTCTCGGACAGGGGGCGGTGAAAAACTGTTTTTT
j_gene: TRBJ2-5; v_gene: TRBV18; d_gene: .; abundance: .; CDR3aa: CASSRTDQETQYF; CDR3nt: TGTGCCAGCTCGCGGACAGACCAAGAGACCCAGTACTTC
j_gene: TRBJ2-2; v_gene: TRBV27; d_gene: TRBD1; abundance: .; CDR3aa: CASSRQGRGGELFF; CDR3nt: TGTGCCAGCAGCCGACAGGGACGAGGGGGGGAGCTGTTTTTT
j_gene: TRBJ2-7; v_gene: TRBV2; d_gene: TRBD2; abundance: .; CDR3aa: CASSSTSGVSYEQYF; CDR3nt: TGTGCCAGCAGTTCGACTAGCGGGGTCTCCTACGAGCAGTACTTC
j_gene: TRBJ1-2; v_gene: TRBV12-3/TRBV12-4; d_gene: .; abundance: .; CDR3aa: CASSFPTGIGYTF; CDR3nt: TGTGCCAGCAGTTTCCCGACGGGGATCGGCTACACCTTC
j_gene: TRBJ2-7; v_gene: TRBV24-1; d_gene: .; abundance: .; CDR3aa: CATSDRGYVSPTREQYF; CDR3nt: TGTGCCACCAGTGACAGGGGATACGTTTCCCCCACTCGCGAGCAGTACTTC
j_gene: TRBJ1-2; v_gene: TRBV28; d_gene: .; abundance: .; CDR3aa: CASSDSFNYGYTF; CDR3nt: TGTGCCAGCTCAGACAGCTTTAACTATGGCTACACCTTC
j_gene: TRBJ1-2; v_gene: TRBV10-3; d_gene: .; abundance: .; CDR3aa: CAIRGDRRRSPNGYTF; CDR3nt: TGTGCCATCAGGGGAGACAGGCGGCGGTCCCCCAATGGCTACACCTTC
j_gene: TRBJ1-4; v_gene: TRBV6-4; d_gene: .; abundance: .; CDR3aa: CASSDSAGAEKLFF; CDR3nt: TGTGCCAGCAGTGACTCGGCTGGAGCCGAAAAACTGTTTTTT
j_gene: TRBJ2-5; v_gene: TRBV28; d_gene: .; abundance: .; CDR3aa: CASIGQGRPQETQYF; CDR3nt: TGTGCCAGCATCGGGCAGGGCCGACCCCAAGAGACCCAGTACTTC
j_gene: TRBJ1-5; v_gene: TRBV12-3/TRBV12-4; d_gene: .; abundance: .; CDR3aa: CASSFRENQPQHF; CDR3nt: TGTGCCAGCAGTTTTCGAGAGAATCAGCCCCAGCATTTT
j_gene: TRBJ2-7; v_gene: TRBV5-1; d_gene: TRBD1; abundance: .; CDR3aa: CASSLVTGELDEQYF; CDR3nt: TGCGCCAGCAGCTTGGTGACAGGGGAACTGGATGAGCAGTACTTC
j_gene: TRBJ1-6; v_gene: TRBV19; d_gene: .; abundance: .; CDR3aa: CASSSVGSPLHF; CDR3nt: TGTGCCAGTAGTAGCGTTGGTTCACCCCTCCACTTT
j_gene: TRBJ1-6; v_gene: TRBV27; d_gene: .; abundance: .; CDR3aa: CASSLDSTGSYNSPLHF; CDR3nt: TGTGCCAGCAGTTTAGACTCTACAGGGTCCTATAATTCACCCCTCCACTTT
j_gene: TRBJ2-1; v_gene: TRBV12-5; d_gene: .; abundance: .; CDR3aa: CASGPRLSSYNEQFF; CDR3nt: TGTGCTAGTGGTCCCAGGCTATCCTCCTACAATGAGCAGTTCTTC
j_gene: TRBJ2-1; v_gene: TRBV5-4; d_gene: TRBD2; abundance: .; CDR3aa: CASSLAPSGRAEQFF; CDR3nt: TGTGCCAGCAGCTTGGCCCCTAGCGGGAGGGCTGAGCAGTTCTTC
j_gene: TRBJ2-5; v_gene: TRBV30; d_gene: .; abundance: .; CDR3aa: CASGLALETQYF; CDR3nt: TGTGCCTCCGGACTGGCTTTAGAGACCCAGTACTTC
j_gene: TRBJ2-1; v_gene: TRBV2; d_gene: TRBD2; abundance: .; CDR3aa: CASSGRLAGGPLSYNEQFF; CDR3nt: TGTGCCAGCAGTGGGAGGCTAGCGGGAGGGCCGCTCTCCTACAATGAGCAGTTCTTC
j_gene: TRBJ2-7; v_gene: TRBV7-9; d_gene: .; abundance: .; CDR3aa: CASSLVLSGLIGEQYF; CDR3nt: TGTGCCAGCAGCTTAGTCTTGTCAGGCCTTATCGGCGAGCAGTACTTC
j_gene: TRBJ2-5; v_gene: TRBV2; d_gene: .; abundance: .; CDR3aa: CASSGQIGDLYQETQYF; CDR3nt: TGTGCCAGCAGCGGTCAAATCGGGGATCTGTACCAAGAGACCCAGTACTTC
j_gene: TRBJ1-6; v_gene: TRBV2; d_gene: .; abundance: once; CDR3aa: CASRRGNGSPLHF; CDR3nt: TGTGCCAGCAGGAGGGGGAATGGTTCACCCCTCCACTTT
j_gene: TRBJ1-4; v_gene: TRBV18; d_gene: .; abundance: .; CDR3aa: CASSPSATGTEKLFF; CDR3nt: TGTGCCAGCTCACCTTCGGCTACAGGAACCGAAAAACTGTTTTTT
j_gene: TRBJ1-2; v_gene: TRBV6-5; d_gene: TRBD1; abundance: .; CDR3aa: CASSYSTGVNYGYTF; CDR3nt: TGTGCCAGCAGTTACTCGACAGGGGTTAACTATGGCTACACCTTC
j_gene: TRBJ1-3; v_gene: TRBV6-6; d_gene: TRBD1; abundance: .; CDR3aa: CASSRHQTGVSGNTIYF; CDR3nt: TGTGCCAGCAGTCGACACCAGACAGGGGTCTCTGGAAACACCATATATTTT
j_gene: TRBJ2-3; v_gene: TRBV7-9; d_gene: TRBD2; abundance: .; CDR3aa: CASSLGISGTTSTDTQYF; CDR3nt: TGTGCCAGCAGCTTAGGGATTAGCGGGACGACTAGCACAGATACGCAGTATTTT
j_gene: TRBJ1-4; v_gene: TRBV18; d_gene: .; abundance: .; CDR3aa: CASSPAGREGPNEKLFF; CDR3nt: TGTGCCAGCTCACCGGCGGGACGGGAGGGCCCTAATGAAAAACTGTTTTTT
j_gene: TRBJ2-1; v_gene: TRBV7-2; d_gene: .; abundance: .; CDR3aa: CASSLGGPGSSYNEQFF; CDR3nt: TGTGCCAGCAGCTTAGGGGGTCCCGGGAGCTCCTACAATGAGCAGTTCTTC
j_gene: TRBJ1-1; v_gene: TRBV4-1; d_gene: TRBD1; abundance: .; CDR3aa: CASSKGTGVMNTEAFF; CDR3nt: TGCGCCAGCAGCAAAGGGACAGGAGTTATGAACACTGAAGCTTTCTTT
j_gene: TRBJ2-2; v_gene: TRBV5-4; d_gene: .; abundance: .; CDR3aa: CASSPLRQGGTGELFF; CDR3nt: TGTGCCAGCAGCCCATTACGCCAGGGTGGGACCGGGGAGCTGTTTTTT
j_gene: TRBJ1-2; v_gene: TRBV27; d_gene: .; abundance: .; CDR3aa: CASSPEQVPLYGYTF; CDR3nt: TGTGCCAGCAGTCCCGAACAGGTCCCTCTCTACGGCTACACCTTC
j_gene: TRBJ2-1; v_gene: TRBV4-1; d_gene: .; abundance: .; CDR3aa: CASSQRGAVLHNEQFF; CDR3nt: TGCGCCAGCAGCCAAAGGGGCGCAGTCCTTCACAATGAGCAGTTCTTC
j_gene: TRBJ2-3; v_gene: TRBV18; d_gene: TRBD2; abundance: .; CDR3aa: CASSSGTSGSTDTQYF; CDR3nt: TGTGCCAGCTCATCCGGGACTAGCGGTAGCACAGATACGCAGTATTTT
j_gene: TRBJ2-7; v_gene: TRBV5-6; d_gene: TRBD2; abundance: .; CDR3aa: CASRSSGRAKYEQYF; CDR3nt: TGTGCCAGCAGATCGAGCGGGAGGGCCAAATACGAGCAGTACTTC
j_gene: TRBJ1-4; v_gene: TRBV30; d_gene: .; abundance: .; CDR3aa: CAWSVLGQGIEKLFF; CDR3nt: TGTGCCTGGAGTGTACTCGGGCAGGGTATCGAAAAACTGTTTTTT